This T cell receptor (beta chain) was documented in a study of identical twins. Broader study findings: Monozygotic twin pairs showed more out-of-frame TCR alpha sharing than models estimated. Fewer insertions were carried by abundant cord blood beta clonotypes, but none was seen in memory repertoires.

Germline loops: CDR1 DFQATT, CDR2 SNEGSKA (reference sequence). Trimming cost V 6 bases and J 5 bases, with 13 bases left between them. The CDR3 has 12 residues. The table lists this clonotype with a few counts. What it binds is unknown. Template switching introduced a universal primer site, and the cDNA bore unique molecular identifiers. TCRdb reanalysed the 5' RACE reads using MiXCR and keeps one entry per CDR3 protein. Of 400,000 or so distinct CDR3 sequences in the sample, around 9.7% were seen once. The V call is TRBV20-1, the J call TRBJ1-2; weak D call: TRBD1 (5 bases). Sequencing input: naive T cells sorted from blood. The TCR comes from a woman aged 50 to 65 in good health. The CDR3 sequence is CSAKLQVYGYTF. CDR3 in DNA: TGCAGTGCAAAACTACAGGTTTATGGCTACACCTTC.